This T cell receptor beta chain came from a study of blood T cell repertoires in COVID-19. Looking at the study overall: PBMCs, B-cell-depleted T cells, or T cells were the source of the cDNA or gDNA that made up the material.

Between the trimmed V and J ends, which lost 5 bases and 3 bases, there was a span of 13 bases. CDR1 MDHEN and CDR2 SYDVKM come from the germline V gene. The CDR3 contains 15 residues. Per the authors' pipeline: Estimated nucleated cell counts came from reference gene primer amplification. Libraries were prepared by immunoSEQ multiplex PCR; TCRdb keeps only in-frame clonotypes and omits some of them. V and J calls and clone size are those listed in that table; D and trimming were worked out from the DNA. The repertoire holds 180,000 or so clones, around 80% seen once, with around 10% in the top ten. Those who participated ranged in age from about 18 to 89 years and resided in about two dozen US areas. Two consecutive negative NP/OP PCR tests, clearance, or resolved symptoms defined Cohort 3 recovery.

Sequenced material: PBMCs or T cells enriched from blood (not recorded which). The TCR comes from a man aged 50-59 years who had recovered from COVID-19. The chain combines TRBV28 with TRBJ2-2; D gene ambiguous. The CDR3 DNA sequence: TGTGCCAGCAGTCGAGAGGCGCTTCACACCGGGGAGCTGTTTTTT. It yields the protein CASSREALHTGELFF.